This T cell receptor (beta chain) was recovered during a study of blood T cell repertoires in COVID-19. Study summary: Samples of COVID-19 (acute and convalescent) were obtained from the United States, Italy and Spain. From T cells, B-cell-depleted T cells, or PBMCs came the material, which was cDNA or gDNA.

The CDR3 runs to 13 residues. CDR1 and CDR2 (germline): LNHDA, SQIVND (reference sequence). Trimming took off 4 bases at V and 1 base at J, with 7 bases between the two ends. Original handling: Amplification with reference gene primers provided the estimates of nucleated cell counts. This table comes from immunoSEQ multiplex PCR, and its TCRdb copy is limited to in-frame clones, with some not included. That table furnishes V, J and clone size, whereas the DNA furnished D and trimming. Seen here are approximately 180,000 clones, around four fifths observed once, and the top ten hold 6.5% to 8.5%. This clone occurred once. The Seattle patients, enrolled during active infection, were followed longitudinally.

This sequence originates from a woman aged 35 to 49 with COVID-19, enrolled during active disease. The sequenced material came from peripheral blood. The chain joins TRBV19 to TRBJ1-1, with D hard to call. CDR3 region: CASSNTANTEAFF. The DNA of the CDR3 is TGTGCCAGTAGTAACACAGCGAACACTGAAGCTTTCTTT.